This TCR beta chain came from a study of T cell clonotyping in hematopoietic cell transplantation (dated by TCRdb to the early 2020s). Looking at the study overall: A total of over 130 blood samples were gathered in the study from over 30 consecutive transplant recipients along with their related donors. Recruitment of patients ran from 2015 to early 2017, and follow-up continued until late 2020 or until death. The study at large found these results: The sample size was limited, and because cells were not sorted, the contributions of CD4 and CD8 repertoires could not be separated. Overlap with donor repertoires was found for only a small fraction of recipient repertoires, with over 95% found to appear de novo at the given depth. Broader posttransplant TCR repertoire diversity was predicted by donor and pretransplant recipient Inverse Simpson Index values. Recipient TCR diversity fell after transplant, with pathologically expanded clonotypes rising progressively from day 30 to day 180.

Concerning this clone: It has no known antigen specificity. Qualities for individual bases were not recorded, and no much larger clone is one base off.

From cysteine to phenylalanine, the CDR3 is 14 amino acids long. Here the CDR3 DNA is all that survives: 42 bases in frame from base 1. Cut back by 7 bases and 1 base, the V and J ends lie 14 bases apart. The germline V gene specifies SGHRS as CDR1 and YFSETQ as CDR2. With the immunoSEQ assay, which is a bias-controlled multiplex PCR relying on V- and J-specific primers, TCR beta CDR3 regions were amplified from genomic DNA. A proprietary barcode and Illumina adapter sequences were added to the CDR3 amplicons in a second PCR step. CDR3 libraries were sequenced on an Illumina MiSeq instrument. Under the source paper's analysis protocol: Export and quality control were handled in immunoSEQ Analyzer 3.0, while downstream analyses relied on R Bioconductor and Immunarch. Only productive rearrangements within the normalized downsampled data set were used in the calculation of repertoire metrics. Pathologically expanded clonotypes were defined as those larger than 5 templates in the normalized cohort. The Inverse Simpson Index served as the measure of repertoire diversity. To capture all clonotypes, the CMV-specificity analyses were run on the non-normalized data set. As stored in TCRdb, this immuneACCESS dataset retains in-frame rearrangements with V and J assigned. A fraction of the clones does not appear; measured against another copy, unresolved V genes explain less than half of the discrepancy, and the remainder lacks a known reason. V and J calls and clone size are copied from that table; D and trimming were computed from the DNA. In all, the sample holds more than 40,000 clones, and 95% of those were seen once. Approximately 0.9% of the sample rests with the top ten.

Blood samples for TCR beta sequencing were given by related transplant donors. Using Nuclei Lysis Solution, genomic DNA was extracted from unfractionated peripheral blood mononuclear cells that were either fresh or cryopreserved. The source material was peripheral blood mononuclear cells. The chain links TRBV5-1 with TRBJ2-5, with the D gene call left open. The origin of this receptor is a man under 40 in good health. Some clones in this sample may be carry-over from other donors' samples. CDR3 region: CASRLGDSQETQYF. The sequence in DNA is TGCGCCAGCCGCCTCGGCGACTCCCAAGAGACCCAGTACTTC.